The sequence of this T cell receptor beta chain was determined in a study of PD-L1 blockade in urothelial cancer. Looking at the study overall: The number of prior chemotherapy regimens per patient was 0 to 3. Blood-derived samples held a median approximately 150,000 T cells.

TCRdb keeps only in-frame clones here, not all; method: immunoSEQ multiplex PCR. This sample has roughly 25,000 clones, with roughly 84% found just once. Germline lookup yields CDR1 SGHNT and CDR2 YYREEE (reference sequence). The V and J ends lost 3 bases and 4 bases, in that order; junction bases with no gene match: 2. The CDR3 is made up of 14 amino acids. The sequence was obtained from a man aged 70 or older with urothelial cancer. The chain recombines TRBV5-4 with TRBJ2-1; TRBD1 matches 9 bases. This material consisted of PBMCs, taken around atezolizumab (anti-PD-L1) treatment. The CDR3 region has the DNA TGTGCCAGCAGCTCGGGACAGGGTTACAATGAGCAGTTCTTC. It codes for CASSSGQGYNEQFF.